The clone carrying this T cell receptor beta chain appeared many times. The target antigen is unknown. With duration under 3 months, ophthalmopathy was active: Clinical Activity Score at least 3, NOSPECS at least 4. This sample was taken from a study of T cells in Graves' hyperthyroidism and ophthalmopathy. For the study at large: Peripheral blood specimens were obtained at initial diagnosis, prior to any treatment.

Study-level results: A model of 13 V-J pairs discriminated ophthalmopathy from stable hyperthyroidism. Among thyroid clonotypes expanded above 0.001, most also appeared in blood.

There are 14 residues in the CDR3. Germline assignment: CDR1 ENHRY and CDR2 SYGVKD. V lost 2 bases to trimming and J lost 4 bases, with 9 bases between them. RNA transcripts gave rise to amplified TCR beta CDR3 regions. The HTBI set primed first-round TCR CDR3 RT-PCR. From the multiplex PCR reads, TCRdb called clonotypes with MiXCR, one entry per CDR3 protein. The sample holds roughly 500,000 distinct CDR3 sequences, roughly a quarter seen once. V and J are TRBV10-3 and TRBJ1-5, with D perhaps matching TRBD1 (6 bases). This clonotype was sampled from a woman aged 25 to 39 with Graves' ophthalmopathy. The sequenced material came from blood. The CDR3 nucleotides read TGTGCCATCAGTGAGACCAGGGGTAATCAGCCCCAGCATTTT. It is translated as CAISETRGNQPQHF.